The clone carrying this T cell receptor beta chain was picked up one time. What it binds is not known. This sample was taken from a study of T cell responses to AZD1222 COVID-19 vaccine. Study-level findings and limits: Close to half of spike-specific TCRs reportedly recognize unmutated variant regions.

Some clones are missing from TCRdb's copy, which holds only in-frame ones; the method was immunoSEQ multiplex PCR. The data hold around 140,000 clones, with approximately 91% observed a single time. Material: peripheral blood, obtained 28 days after the second AZD1222 dose. The TCR comes from an adult who received the AZD1222 COVID-19 vaccine.

Here the CDR3 reads CASSESGRGYGYTF. For the CDR3, the DNA is TGTGCCAGCAGTGAATCCGGGAGGGGTTACGGCTACACCTTC. The chain recombines TRBV25-1 with TRBJ1-2; tentatively, D is TRBD1 (5 bases). V was clipped by 1 base and J by 8 bases, with 14 bases between them. CDR1 is MGHDK, CDR2 SYGVNS, per germline. This CDR3 has 14 residues.